The text below deals with one T cell receptor (beta chain). This entry comes from a study of blood T cell repertoires in COVID-19. As for the study in general: PBMCs, B-cell-depleted T cells, or T cells provided the cDNA or gDNA that made up the material.

The CDR3 length is 14 residues. Germline-derived CDR1 and CDR2 are MDHEN and SYDVKM. J was trimmed by 9 bases and V by 2 bases; bases with no gene match: 6. Per the original methods: Reference gene primer amplification yielded estimated nucleated cell counts. Profiled with immunoSEQ multiplex PCR; TCRdb holds only in-frame clones, not every one. V and J calls and clone size come straight from that table; D and trimming were deduced from the DNA. Counted here are 120,000 to 150,000 clones, around 81% occurring once; the ten biggest clones make up about an eighth. The chain links TRBV28 to TRBJ2-1; 8 bases agree with TRBD2. This TCR came from a man aged 55 to 70 with active or convalescent COVID-19. Sequenced input: peripheral blood. In nucleotides, the CDR3 is TGTGCCAGCAGTTTACGGCTAGCGGGTATTGAGCAGTTCTTC. Encoded protein: CASSLRLAGIEQFF.